Listed below are T cell receptor beta chains from one sample, sequenced in a study of blood T cell repertoires in COVID-19. Assay used: immunoSEQ multiplex PCR; TCRdb lists only in-frame clones, some missing. The sample holds some 220,000 clones, roughly 80% seen once. Input material: PBMCs or T cells enriched from blood (not recorded which). The receptors shown here come from a woman aged 40 to 55 with acute COVID-19. The CDR3 runs from the conserved cysteine through the conserved F or W. A D gene is named only where the DNA matches it firmly. Rows give clone size only sometimes, using once, few, many, or a class for an expanded clone.

>TRBD1|TRBJ1-5|TRBV6-5|.
TGTGCCAGCACCGACAGGGGAGTTATTCAGCCCCAGCATTTT
CASTDRGVIQPQHF
>.|TRBJ2-4|TRBV23-1|.
TGCGCCAGCAGTCCCTCTAGCCGAGGGAGAGCCAAAAACATTCAGTACTTC
CASSPSSRGRAKNIQYF
>TRBD2|TRBJ2-3|TRBV13|.
TGTGCCAGCAGTAAAGCGGGGGGGCTTTCGGCGCAGTATTTT
CASSKAGGLSAQYF
>TRBD1|TRBJ1-2|TRBV4-3|.
TGCGCCAGCAGCCAAGATTGGGGCAGGGGGAACTATGGCTACACCTTC
CASSQDWGRGNYGYTF
>TRBD2|TRBJ2-4|TRBV15|.
TGTGCCACCAGCAGAGCGGGGTCGGCTAGCGGGACACACAAAAACATTCAGTACTTC
CATSRAGSASGTHKNIQYF
>.|TRBJ1-4|TRBV28|.
TGTGCCAGCAGAGCCAGGGGATCAACTAATGAAAAACTGTTTTTT
CASRARGSTNEKLFF
>.|TRBJ2-1|TRBV6-4|few
TGTGCCAGCAGCCGGGGTCGGTGGGGTGATGAGCAGTTCTTC
CASSRGRWGDEQFF
>.|TRBJ1-1|TRBV27|.
TGTGCCAGCAGTTTAAGATGGTCCATTGCAGGGAACACTGAAGCTTTCTTT
CASSLRWSIAGNTEAFF
>.|TRBJ1-5|TRBV6-1|.
TGTGCCAGCAGTGAACGGGGACACCTAATCGGCTATAGCAATCAGCCCCAGCATTTT
CASSERGHLIGYSNQPQHF
>.|TRBJ1-1|TRBV6-2/TRBV6-3|.
TGTGCCAGCAGTTACTCAAGCGGGGGGACTGAAGCTTTCTTT
CASSYSSGGTEAFF
>.|TRBJ1-6|TRBV2|.
TGTGCCAGCAGTCCCTTCGGGGGGATGCCCCTCCACTTT
CASSPFGGMPLHF
>.|TRBJ2-7|TRBV28|.
TGTGCCAGCAGTTTTTTGCGTAGAACCTACGAGCAGTACTTC
CASSFLRRTYEQYF
>.|TRBJ2-3|TRBV10-2|.
TGCGCCAGCAGTGAGAGCCCCTTGGGGGCGGATACGCAGTATTTT
CASSESPLGADTQYF
>.|TRBJ2-7|TRBV5-1|.
TGCGCCAGCAGCACCACAAGTACCTACGAGCAGTACTTC
CASSTTSTYEQYF
>TRBD1|TRBJ1-1|TRBV4-1|.
TGCGCCAGCAGCCAGGGGACAGGTCCACGGGGCACTGAAGCTTTCTTT
CASSQGTGPRGTEAFF
>.|TRBJ2-1|TRBV19|.
TGTGCCAGTAGTGGCCCCCGGAGGGGAAAGTTCTTC
CASSGPRRGKFF
>TRBD1|TRBJ2-7|TRBV7-3|once
TGTGCCAGCAGCTCGCGACAGGGTGGCGAGCAGTACTTC
CASSSRQGGEQYF
>TRBD2|TRBJ2-7|TRBV7-9|.
TGTGCCAGCAGCTCAACGGGACTAGCGGGAGGCGAGCAGTACTTC
CASSSTGLAGGEQYF
>.|TRBJ2-7|TRBV24-1|.
TGTGCCACCAGTGATTGGGAGACAGGCGAGCAGTACTTC
CATSDWETGEQYF
>TRBD1|TRBJ2-7|TRBV28|.
TGTGCCAGCAGTTTAAGGGGTCGAGACAGGGGAGACCGCGAGCAGTACTTC
CASSLRGRDRGDREQYF
>.|TRBJ2-2|TRBV28|.
TGTGCCAGCAGTTTTGGCCTAGCAGGTCCCGGGGAGCTGTTTTTT
CASSFGLAGPGELFF
>TRBD1|TRBJ1-2|TRBV5-6|.
TGTGCCAGGACGCAATCGGAAAGACAGGGCTATGGCTACACCTTC
CARTQSERQGYGYTF
>TRBD2|TRBJ2-7|TRBV28|.
TGTGCCAGCAGTCTAGCGGGAGGGATCTACGAGCAGTACTTC
CASSLAGGIYEQYF
>.|TRBJ2-1|TRBV27|.
TGTGCCAGCAGTTTTGGTAGCGGCTACAATGAGCAGTTCTTC
CASSFGSGYNEQFF
>.|TRBJ1-1|TRBV2|.
TGTGCCAGCAACCTACAGGGAGTGAACACTGAAGCTTTCTTT
CASNLQGVNTEAFF
>TRBD1|TRBJ2-3|TRBV2|.
TGTGCCAGCAGCCCGGACAGGGGAGCAGATACGCAGTATTTT
CASSPDRGADTQYF
>.|TRBJ1-3|TRBV7-9|.
TGTGCCAGCAGCTCCCCACAGGGATCTGGAAACACCATATATTTT
CASSSPQGSGNTIYF
>TRBD1|TRBJ2-3|TRBV6-4|.
TGTGCCAGCAGTGACCAAGGACAGGGGGGGGATACGCAGTATTTT
CASSDQGQGGDTQYF
>TRBD1|TRBJ1-6|TRBV19|few
TGTGCCAGTAGCCTCGAGGGACAGGGGAATTCACCCCTCCACTTT
CASSLEGQGNSPLHF
>.|TRBJ2-3|TRBV27|.
TGTGCCAGCACTACTTCCCCCACAGATACGCAGTATTTT
CASTTSPTDTQYF
>TRBD1|TRBJ1-5|TRBV6-2/TRBV6-3|.
TGTGCCAGCAGTACCCGGGACAGACCCTATCAGCCCCAGCATTTT
CASSTRDRPYQPQHF
>TRBD1|TRBJ1-2|TRBV5-1|.
TGCGCCAGCAGCTCCAGCGACAGGGTAGTATATGGCTACACCTTC
CASSSSDRVVYGYTF
>TRBD1|TRBJ2-2|TRBV11-2|once
TGTGCCAGCAGCTTTAGCAACAGGGGAAAAGGAACCGGGGAGCTGTTTTTT
CASSFSNRGKGTGELFF
>TRBD2|TRBJ2-1|TRBV29-1|.
TGCAGTGGTAGCGGGGTAAATGAGCAGTTCTTC
CSGSGVNEQFF
>TRBD2|TRBJ2-1|TRBV15|.
TGTGCCACCAGCTCCTCCAGCGGGGAAACCTACAATGAGCAGTTCTTC
CATSSSSGETYNEQFF
>TRBD2|TRBJ2-7|TRBV9|.
TGTGCCAGCAGCGTAGCCCCAGCGGGAGGAACCTCCTACGAGCAGTACTTC
CASSVAPAGGTSYEQYF
>TRBD1|TRBJ1-2|TRBV5-1|.
TGCGCCAGCAGCTTGACAGGGGAAGGGGCTAACTATGGCTACACCTTC
CASSLTGEGANYGYTF
>.|TRBJ2-3|TRBV29-1|.
TGCAGCGTGGACTCTAGCGCAGATACGCAGTATTTT
CSVDSSADTQYF
>TRBD2|TRBJ2-3|TRBV28|.
TGTGCCAGCAGTTTACCTAGCGGGAGCACAGATACGCAGTATTTT
CASSLPSGSTDTQYF
>TRBD1|TRBJ2-2|TRBV27|.
TGTGCCAGCAGCCGGGGACAGGGGGGTTTCGGGGAGCTGTTTTTT
CASSRGQGGFGELFF
>.|TRBJ2-2|TRBV24-1|once
TGTGCCACCAGTGACACAAGACGGGACGGGGAGCTGTTTTTT
CATSDTRRDGELFF
>TRBD1|TRBJ1-5|TRBV2|.
TGTGCCACGTCCCGGGACAGGGTGCGGGGGAATCAGCCCCAGCATTTT
CATSRDRVRGNQPQHF
>TRBD2|TRBJ2-7|TRBV29-1|.
TGCAGCGTCAGGACTAGCGGGAGCAACGAGCAGTACTTC
CSVRTSGSNEQYF
>TRBD1|TRBJ1-4|TRBV6-5|.
TGTGCCAGCAGTTATCAGGGGGCGAGGGAAAAACTGTTTTTT
CASSYQGAREKLFF
>.|TRBJ2-1|TRBV6-5|.
TGTGCCAGCAGTTACTCGAACAGGAACAATGAGCAGTTCTTC
CASSYSNRNNEQFF
>TRBD2|TRBJ2-7|TRBV4-2|few
TGTGCCAGCAGCCAAGTCCGGGACTACTCCTACGAGCAGTACTTC
CASSQVRDYSYEQYF
>.|TRBJ1-2|TRBV19|.
TGTGCCAGTAGCGAGCCATTATATGGCTACACCTTC
CASSEPLYGYTF
>TRBD2|TRBJ2-3|TRBV15|.
TGTGCCACCAGCACTTCTCTAGCGGGAGGGCCAGATACGCAGTATTTT
CATSTSLAGGPDTQYF
>TRBD2|TRBJ2-5|TRBV30|.
TGTGCCTGGAGTCCTCCTAGCGGGAGCAAGACCCAGTACTTC
CAWSPPSGSKTQYF
>TRBD2|TRBJ2-5|TRBV19|.
TGTGCCAGTAGTAGGGGCCTAGCGGGAGGGTCGGGGGAGACCCAGTACTTC
CASSRGLAGGSGETQYF
>.|TRBJ2-1|TRBV7-9|.
TGTGCCAGCAGCTCGACTTCGAGCTCCTACAATGAGCAGTTCTTC
CASSSTSSSYNEQFF
>.|TRBJ2-1|TRBV19|.
TGTGCCAGTAGCCCCCTAGTCGGGTACAATGAGCAGTTCTTC
CASSPLVGYNEQFF
>.|TRBJ2-3|TRBV5-5|.
TGTGCCAGCAGCTCGTTTGGGCGCCTCACAGATACGCAGTATTTT
CASSSFGRLTDTQYF
>TRBD1|TRBJ1-4|TRBV24-1|.
TGTGCCACCAGTGATTCGACAGGGGTTAATGAAAAACTGTTTTTT
CATSDSTGVNEKLFF
>.|TRBJ2-2|TRBV3-1/TRBV3-2|.
TGTGCCAGCAGCCAAGATCGGACCGGGGAGCTGTTTTTT
CASSQDRTGELFF